These T cell receptor beta chains were read from a single sample in a study of blood T cell repertoires in COVID-19. Measured with immunoSEQ multiplex PCR; TCRdb has only the in-frame clones, and not every one. The profile shows about 250,000 clones, 86% of them singletons. The sample was peripheral blood. The receptors were sampled from a woman in her sixties who had recovered from COVID-19. The CDR3 runs from the conserved cysteine through the conserved F or W. Fields, in order: V gene, J gene, clone size, D gene, CDR3 protein, CDR3 DNA. The D gene is left open where the match is weak. Not all rows give a size; the values are once, few, many and, for expanded clones, a class.

>TRBV7-9|TRBJ2-5|.|.
CASSPKTTLETQYF
TGTGCCAGCAGCCCGAAGACTACCCTCGAGACCCAGTACTTC
>TRBV6-1|TRBJ2-7|.|TRBD1
CASSEGQGRWVEQYF
TGTGCCAGCAGTGAGGGACAGGGTAGGTGGGTCGAGCAGTACTTC
>TRBV6-5|TRBJ1-1|once|.
CASTRAGRGGTEAFF
TGTGCCAGCACAAGGGCAGGGAGGGGCGGTACTGAAGCTTTCTTT
>TRBV9|TRBJ2-7|once|.
CASSGGTFLSYEQYF
TGTGCCAGCAGCGGGGGGACATTTCTCTCCTACGAGCAGTACTTC
>TRBV2|TRBJ2-2|.|TRBD2
CASSEGTSGFRSRTGELFF
TGTGCCAGCAGTGAAGGGACTAGCGGGTTCCGGTCTAGGACCGGGGAGCTGTTTTTT
>TRBV15|TRBJ1-5|.|.
CATSRTGTRGNQPQHF
TGTGCCACCAGCAGAACAGGGACCCGGGGCAATCAGCCCCAGCATTTT
>TRBV10-3|TRBJ2-1|once|TRBD2
CAIRAGTSGSRSSYNEQFF
TGTGCCATCAGGGCCGGGACTAGCGGGTCAAGAAGCTCCTACAATGAGCAGTTCTTC
>TRBV27|TRBJ2-2|.|.
CASSSYLSGELFF
TGTGCCAGCAGTTCGTACTTATCCGGGGAGCTGTTTTTT
>TRBV7-3|TRBJ1-5|.|.
CASSSTPQQPQHF
TGTGCCAGCAGCTCCACACCACAGCAGCCCCAGCATTTT
>TRBV3-1/TRBV3-2|TRBJ1-1|.|.
CASSHPRAGYTEAFF
TGTGCCAGCAGCCACCCCAGAGCAGGGTACACTGAAGCTTTCTTT
>TRBV12-3/TRBV12-4|TRBJ2-5|.|.
CASSSSETQYF
TGTGCCAGCAGTTCCTCAGAGACCCAGTACTTC
>TRBV3-1/TRBV3-2|TRBJ1-4|.|.
CASSQGGGSFTNEKLFF
TGTGCCAGCAGCCAAGGAGGGGGTTCATTTACTAATGAAAAACTGTTTTTT
>TRBV7-2|TRBJ1-2|.|TRBD1
CASSLDRMNYGYTF
TGTGCCAGCAGCTTGGACAGGATGAACTATGGCTACACCTTC
>TRBV5-5|TRBJ2-7|.|.
CASSLRTETYEQYF
TGTGCCAGCAGCCTAAGGACAGAAACGTACGAGCAGTACTTC
>TRBV9|TRBJ1-1|.|.
CASSKSWGVGSTEAFF
TGTGCCAGCAGTAAGTCGTGGGGGGTAGGGTCCACTGAAGCTTTCTTT
>TRBV10-1|TRBJ2-2|.|.
CATPGGQLAGELFF
TGCGCCACCCCGGGGGGCCAGTTGGCCGGGGAGCTGTTTTTT
>TRBV12-3/TRBV12-4|TRBJ1-6|.|.
CASKRDNSPLHF
TGTGCCAGCAAGAGGGATAATTCACCCCTCCACTTT
>TRBV6-5|TRBJ2-1|.|TRBD2
CASSLGLAGGDEQFF
TGTGCCAGCAGTCTAGGACTAGCGGGGGGGGATGAGCAGTTCTTC
>TRBV7-2|TRBJ1-1|.|.
CASSPHRDMNTEAFF
TGTGCCAGCAGCCCCCACAGAGACATGAACACTGAAGCTTTCTTT
>TRBV6-5|TRBJ1-1|.|.
CASGTGDTEAFF
TGTGCCAGCGGGACGGGGGACACTGAAGCTTTCTTT
>TRBV6-5|TRBJ1-5|.|.
CASSYEAGIDNQPQHF
TGTGCCAGCAGTTACGAGGCAGGGATTGACAATCAGCCCCAGCATTTT
>TRBV3-1/TRBV3-2|TRBJ1-1|.|TRBD1
CASSQPQGEHTEAFF
TGTGCCAGCAGCCAGCCTCAGGGGGAGCACACTGAAGCTTTCTTT
>TRBV11-1|TRBJ1-1|.|.
CASSFMGGGTEAFF
TGTGCCAGCAGCTTTATGGGGGGGGGCACTGAAGCTTTCTTT
>TRBV5-1|TRBJ1-4|.|.
CASSRATNEKLFF
TGCGCCAGCAGTCGGGCAACTAATGAAAAACTGTTTTTT
>TRBV5-4|TRBJ2-7|.|TRBD2
CASSPAAGVPREQYF
TGTGCCAGCAGCCCTGCGGCGGGGGTCCCCCGCGAGCAGTACTTC
>TRBV5-1|TRBJ2-1|.|.
CASGAVVADNEQFF
TGCGCCAGCGGAGCAGTGGTAGCGGACAATGAGCAGTTCTTC
>TRBV7-2|TRBJ2-5|.|.
CASSPLATQYF
TGTGCCAGCAGCCCTCTAGCGACCCAGTACTTC
>TRBV5-6|TRBJ2-7|once|TRBD2
CASSQLAGGYEQYF
TGTGCCAGCAGCCAATTAGCGGGGGGTTACGAGCAGTACTTC
>TRBV7-3|TRBJ1-6|.|.
CASSLTGAGGNSPLHF
TGTGCCAGCAGCTTAACGGGTGCGGGGGGTAATTCACCCCTCCACTTT
>TRBV28|TRBJ2-7|once|.
CASSLGQRVGQYF
TGTGCCAGCAGTTTAGGGCAGCGGGTCGGGCAGTACTTC
>TRBV7-6|TRBJ2-7|.|.
CAGDFSYEQYF
TGTGCCGGGGACTTCTCCTACGAGCAGTACTTC
>TRBV5-4|TRBJ1-6|.|TRBD1
CASSLDATGGRSPLHF
TGTGCCAGCAGCTTGGACGCCACAGGGGGCCGGTCACCCCTCCACTTT
>TRBV19|TRBJ1-6|.|.
CASSMGGVGSPLHF
TGTGCCAGTAGTATGGGAGGGGTTGGTTCACCCCTCCACTTT
>TRBV6-2/TRBV6-3|TRBJ1-6|.|TRBD1
CASSLTGGWSPLHF
TGTGCCAGCAGTTTGACAGGGGGCTGGTCACCCCTCCACTTT
>TRBV6-2/TRBV6-3|TRBJ2-2|.|TRBD1
CASSYWDRVGTGELFF
TGTGCCAGCAGTTACTGGGACAGGGTTGGCACCGGGGAGCTGTTTTTT
>TRBV13|TRBJ2-7|.|.
CASSSDWPYEQYF
TGTGCCAGCAGCAGTGACTGGCCCTACGAGCAGTACTTC
>TRBV13|TRBJ2-5|.|TRBD2
CASSLQLAGGETQYF
TGTGCCAGCAGCTTACAACTAGCGGGGGGAGAGACCCAGTACTTC
>TRBV5-1|TRBJ1-3|.|.
CASSSIPGNTIYF
TGCGCCAGCAGCTCCATCCCTGGAAACACCATATATTTT
>TRBV3-1/TRBV3-2|TRBJ2-1|.|TRBD2
CASSPRLAGDNEQFF
TGTGCCAGCAGCCCCCGACTAGCGGGGGACAATGAGCAGTTCTTC
>TRBV27|TRBJ1-5|.|.
CASSRGTTRPLMTPQHF
TGTGCCAGCAGTCGGGGAACGACTAGACCCCTGATGACGCCCCAGCATTTT
>TRBV11-2|TRBJ2-3|few|TRBD2
CASSLIAGPTDTQYF
TGTGCCAGCAGCCTCATAGCGGGGCCCACAGATACGCAGTATTTT
>TRBV21-1|TRBJ2-3|once|.
CASSKGGDTQYF
TGTGCCAGCAGCAAGGGGGGGGATACGCAGTATTTT
>TRBV11-2|TRBJ2-1|.|.
CASSLGLDNSEFF
TGTGCCAGCAGCTTAGGATTGGACAATTCGGAATTCTTC